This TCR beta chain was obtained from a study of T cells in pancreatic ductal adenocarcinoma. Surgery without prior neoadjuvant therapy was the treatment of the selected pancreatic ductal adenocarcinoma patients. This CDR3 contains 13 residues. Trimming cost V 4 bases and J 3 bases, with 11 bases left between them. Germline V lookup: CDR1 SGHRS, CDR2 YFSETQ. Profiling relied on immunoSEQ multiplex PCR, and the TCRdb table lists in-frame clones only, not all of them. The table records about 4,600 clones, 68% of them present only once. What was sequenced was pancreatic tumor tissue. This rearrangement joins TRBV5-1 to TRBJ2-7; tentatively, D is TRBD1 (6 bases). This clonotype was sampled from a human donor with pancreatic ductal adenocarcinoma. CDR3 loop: CASSGGQFYEQYF. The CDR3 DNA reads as TGCGCCAGCAGCGGCGGACAGTTCTACGAGCAGTACTTC.